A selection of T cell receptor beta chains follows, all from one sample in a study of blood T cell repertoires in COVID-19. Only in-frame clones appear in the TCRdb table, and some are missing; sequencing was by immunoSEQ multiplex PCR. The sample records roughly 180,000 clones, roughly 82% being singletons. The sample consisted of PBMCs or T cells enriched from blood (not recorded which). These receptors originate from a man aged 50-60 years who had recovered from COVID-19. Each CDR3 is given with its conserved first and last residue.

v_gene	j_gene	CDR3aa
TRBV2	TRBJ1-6	CAAQGPHSSPLHF
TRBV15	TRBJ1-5	CATSRGSTGDNQPQHF
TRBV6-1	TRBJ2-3	CASSANWGSGGVTDTQYF
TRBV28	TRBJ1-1	CASSLVRGFTEAFF
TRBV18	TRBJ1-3	CASSPDQGAAGNTIYF
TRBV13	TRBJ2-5	CASSPAGLARETQYF
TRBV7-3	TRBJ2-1	CASSTGQEQFF
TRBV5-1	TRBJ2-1	CASSLGPSGGAGEQFF
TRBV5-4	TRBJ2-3	CASSLSDRGFDTQYF
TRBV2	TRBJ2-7	CASDLYSGSSYEQYF
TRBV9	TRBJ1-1	CASSDTGGTEAFF
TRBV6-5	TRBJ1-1	CASSYSEAVEAFF
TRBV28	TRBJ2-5	CASSGQPMETQYF
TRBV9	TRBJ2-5	CASSPTGYPSETQYF
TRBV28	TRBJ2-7	CASTSTGTGPYEQYF
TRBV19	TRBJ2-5	CASSSGGSGTQYF
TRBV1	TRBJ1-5	CTSSQDNRAVQPQHF
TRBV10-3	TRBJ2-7	CAISVLGGEQYF
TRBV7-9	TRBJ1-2	CASSPEPLSGYTF
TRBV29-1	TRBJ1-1	CSVVRGLNTEAFF
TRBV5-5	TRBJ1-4	CASSVQGEKLFF
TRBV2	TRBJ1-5	CASSRDRPSNQPQHF
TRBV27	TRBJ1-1	CASSYAGTPNTEAFF
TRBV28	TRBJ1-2	CASRRDRNYGYTF
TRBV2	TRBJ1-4	CASRVTGNEKLFF
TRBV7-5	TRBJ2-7	CARSLGGGCEVAYEQYF
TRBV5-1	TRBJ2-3	CASSPRLAGGTSTDTQYF
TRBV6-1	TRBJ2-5	CASSELTSGGYYF
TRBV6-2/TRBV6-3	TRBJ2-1	CASSTLRFIDEQFF